This TCR beta chain was found in a study of blood T cell repertoires in COVID-19. Here immunoSEQ multiplex PCR was the method, and the copy in TCRdb shows in-frame clones only, minus some. The sample yields tens of thousands of clones, 75% to 95% seen once. There are 15 residues in the CDR3. The V gene end was trimmed by 5 bases and the J gene end by 1 base; junction bases not matched to a gene: 4. Germline CDR1 and CDR2: SNHLY and FYNNEI. The receptor comes from a human donor in a cohort sampled during active COVID-19. Input material: peripheral blood. V gene TRBV2 combines with J gene TRBJ2-1, with TRBD1 matching over 8 bases. The CDR3 sequence is CASSKDRASYNEQFF. In DNA form, the CDR3 reads TGTGCCAGCAGTAAGGACAGGGCGTCCTACAATGAGCAGTTCTTC.